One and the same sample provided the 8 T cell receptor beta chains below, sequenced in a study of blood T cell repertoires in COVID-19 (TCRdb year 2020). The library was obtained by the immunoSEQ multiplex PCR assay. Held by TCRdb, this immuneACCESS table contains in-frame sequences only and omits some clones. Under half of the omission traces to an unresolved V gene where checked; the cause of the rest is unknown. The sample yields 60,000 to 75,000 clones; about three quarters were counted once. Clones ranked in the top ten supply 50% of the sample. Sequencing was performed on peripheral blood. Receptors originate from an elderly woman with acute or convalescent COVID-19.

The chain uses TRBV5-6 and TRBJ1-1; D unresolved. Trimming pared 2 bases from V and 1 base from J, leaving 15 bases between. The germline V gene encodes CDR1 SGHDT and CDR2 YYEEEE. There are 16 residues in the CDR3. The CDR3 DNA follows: TGTGCCAGCAGCTTCAAGACCCCCGGGAGGAACACTGAAGCTTTCTTT. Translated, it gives CASSFKTPGRNTEAFF.

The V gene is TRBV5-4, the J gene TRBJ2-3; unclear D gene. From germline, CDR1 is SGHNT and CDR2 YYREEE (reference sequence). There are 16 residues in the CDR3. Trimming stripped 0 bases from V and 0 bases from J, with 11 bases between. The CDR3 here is CASSLGGALSTDTQYF. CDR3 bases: TGTGCCAGCAGCTTGGGAGGTGCCCTTAGCACAGATACGCAGTATTTT.

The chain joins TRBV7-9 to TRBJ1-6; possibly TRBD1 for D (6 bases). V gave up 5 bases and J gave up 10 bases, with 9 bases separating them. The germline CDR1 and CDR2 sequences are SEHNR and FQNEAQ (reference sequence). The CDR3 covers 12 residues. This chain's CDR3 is CASSRRGSPLHF. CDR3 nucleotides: TGTGCCAGCAGCCGCAGGGGATCACCCCTCCACTTT.

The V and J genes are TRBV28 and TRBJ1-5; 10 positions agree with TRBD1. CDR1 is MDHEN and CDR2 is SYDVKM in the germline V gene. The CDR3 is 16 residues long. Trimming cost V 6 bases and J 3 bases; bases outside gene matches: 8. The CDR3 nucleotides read TGTGCCAGCAGGTCACCGGGACAGGGGTCCAATCAGCCCCAGCATTTT. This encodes CASRSPGQGSNQPQHF.

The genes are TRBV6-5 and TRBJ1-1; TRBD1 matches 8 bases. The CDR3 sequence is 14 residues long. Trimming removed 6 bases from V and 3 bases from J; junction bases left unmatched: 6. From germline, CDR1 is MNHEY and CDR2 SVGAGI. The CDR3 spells CASRIDRGYTEAFF. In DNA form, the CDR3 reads TGTGCCAGCAGAATCGACAGGGGCTACACTGAAGCTTTCTTT.

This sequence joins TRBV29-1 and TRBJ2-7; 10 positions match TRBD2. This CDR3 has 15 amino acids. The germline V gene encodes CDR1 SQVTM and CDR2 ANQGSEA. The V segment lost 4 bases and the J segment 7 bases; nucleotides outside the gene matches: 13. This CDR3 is CSVVNPLAGAGEQYF. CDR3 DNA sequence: TGCAGCGTTGTAAACCCCCTAGCGGGAGCGGGGGAGCAGTACTTC.

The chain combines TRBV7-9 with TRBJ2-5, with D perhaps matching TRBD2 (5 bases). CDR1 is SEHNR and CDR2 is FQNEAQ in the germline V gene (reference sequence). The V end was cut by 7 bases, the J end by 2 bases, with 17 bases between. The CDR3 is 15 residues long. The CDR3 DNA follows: TGTGCCAGCACCACCAGAGGGCAGTTACAAGAGACCCAGTACTTC. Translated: CASTTRGQLQETQYF.

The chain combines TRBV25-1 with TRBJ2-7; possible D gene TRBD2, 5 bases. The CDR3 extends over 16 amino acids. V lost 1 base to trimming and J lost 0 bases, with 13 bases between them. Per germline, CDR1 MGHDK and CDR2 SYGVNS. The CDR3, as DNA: TGTGCCAGCAGTGAATCTGGCAGGAGGACCTCCTACGAGCAGTACTTC. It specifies CASSESGRRTSYEQYF.